The 8 T cell receptor beta chains below all came from one sample that was sequenced in a study of CD8 T cells in ankylosing spondylitis (dated by TCRdb to 2016 to 2017). Library preparation employed 5' RACE. The sequencer listed for this sample is Illumina HiSeq 2500. TCRdb's own reprocessing of the public reads used fastp at Q25 and MiXCR and kept productive beta chains. Entries that share a CDR3 protein sequence are merged under the most common genes and DNA. The sample data list a few hundred thousand distinct CDR3 sequences, and around 22% of these were observed just once. About 15% of the sample lies in the top ten. For these receptors, no antigen is known. The paper's findings and limits, for the study overall: A TCR beta motif made up of several highly homologous amino acid variants appeared to be characteristic of blood from ankylosing spondylitis patients.

The specimen was blood, either unsorted or a sorted T cell fraction (not recorded which). These receptors came from a male donor with ankylosing spondylitis.

This clonotype was seen more than once but under ten times. This sequence joins TRBV27 and TRBJ2-1, with 10 positions matching TRBD2. This CDR3 has 19 amino acids. The germline CDR1 and CDR2 sequences are MNHEY and SMNVEV (reference sequence). Losses at the gene ends were 1 base for V and 6 bases for J; bases not matched to a gene: 15. CDR3 sequence: CASSLFPPRVAGGPNEQFF. In DNA form, the CDR3 reads TGTGCCAGCAGTTTATTCCCCCCGAGGGTAGCGGGAGGCCCCAATGAGCAGTTCTTC.

The chain links TRBV10-3 to TRBJ1-1, with 9 bases that match TRBD1. V was clipped by 6 bases and J by 4 bases; unmatched bases: 6. Germline CDR1 reads ENHRY; CDR2 reads SYGVKD. The CDR3 runs 14 residues. For the CDR3, the DNA is TGTGCCATCAGGGACAGGGGAGGTGGCACTGAAGCTTTCTTT. Residues: CAIRDRGGGTEAFF.

The CDR3 DNA reads as TGTGCCACCAGCAGAGAGGGGCTAGTCTACGAGCAGTACTTC. Translating it yields CATSREGLVYEQYF. V and J are TRBV15 and TRBJ2-7; a weak D match, TRBD1 (5 bases). CDR3 length equals 14 residues. In germline, CDR1 is LNHNV, CDR2 YYDKDF (reference sequence). Trimming removed 0 bases at V and 3 bases at J, with 9 bases between.

This clonotype has just a few counts. This chain connects TRBV6-5 to TRBJ1-1, with D unresolved. The germline V gene encodes CDR1 MNHEY and CDR2 SVGAGI. V was shortened by 0 bases and J by 5 bases, with 10 bases between the two germline ends. The CDR3 loop spans 14 amino acids. The CDR3 coding sequence is TGTGCCAGCAGTTACTCGCCAGGTCGGACTGAAGCTTTCTTT. Residues: CASSYSPGRTEAFF.

The chain carries TRBV9 and TRBJ2-3; D is perhaps TRBD2 (6 bases). This CDR3 region has 16 residues. V was pared by 0 bases and J by 2 bases, with 13 bases between. CDR1 is SGDLS and CDR2 is YYNGEE in the germline V gene. The CDR3 nucleotides are TGTGCCAGCAGCGTAGGCGCGGGGAAACACACAGATACGCAGTATTTT. It is translated as CASSVGAGKHTDTQYF. Full variable domain (rest looked up from reference TRBV9 and TRBJ2-3): DSGVTQTPKHLITATGQRVTLRCSPRSGDLSVYWYQQSLDQGLQFLIQYYNGEERAKGNILERFSAQQFPDLHSELNLSSLELGDSALYFCASSVGAGKHTDTQYFGPGTRLTVL.

This chain connects TRBV29-1 to TRBJ1-5, with D possibly matching TRBD1 (6 bases). V lost 7 bases, J lost 7 bases, and 20 bases lay in between. Germline V gene data show CDR1 as SQVTM and CDR2 as ANQGSEA. The CDR3 consists of 14 residues. Written as DNA, the CDR3 is TGCAGCGCAGCGGCCGGTGCAGGGGCCCAGCCCCAGCATTTT. Protein product: CSAAAGAGAQPQHF. The complete variable domain, with remaining parts taken from reference TRBV29-1 and TRBJ1-5, reads SAVISQKPSRDICQRGTSLTIQCQVDSQVTMMFWYRQQPGQSLTLIATANQGSEATYESGFVIDKFPISRPNLTFSTLTVSNMSPEDSSIYLCSAAAGAGAQPQHFGDGTRLSIL.

The V and J genes are TRBV7-9 and TRBJ1-3; TRBD1 matches 7 bases. CDR3 length equals 14 residues. V lost 5 bases to trimming and J lost 2 bases; unmatched junction nucleotides: 3. Germline CDR1 and CDR2: SEHNR and FQNEAQ (reference sequence). The CDR3 loop is CASSPQGTGNTIYF. The CDR3 DNA reads TGTGCCAGCAGCCCACAGGGGACTGGAAACACCATATATTTT.

This chain uses TRBV3-1 with TRBJ2-7; 8 positions agree with TRBD1. The junction had 4 bases not matched to a gene; V was cut back by 0 bases and J by 0 bases. This CDR3 contains 16 residues. Germline V CDR1 and CDR2: LGHDT, YNNKEL (reference sequence). For the CDR3, the DNA is TGTGCCAGCAGCCAAGATTGGGGACAGGACTCCTACGAGCAGTACTTC. It translates to CASSQDWGQDSYEQYF.